This passage covers 26 T cell receptor beta chains from one sample sequenced in a study of cytomegalovirus exposure and HLA in healthy donors. Use of 60 Vbeta and 13 Jbeta primers characterized the PCR. Here immunoSEQ multiplex PCR was the method, and the copy in TCRdb shows in-frame clones only, minus some. The sample records about 140,000 clones, roughly 80% being singletons. The sample was PBMCs. The receptors here all came from a female donor in good health and CMV-seronegative.

The CDR3 DNA reads TGTGCCAGCAGCCGGGACAGTCCCAGCGGACAGTACTTC. This codes for CASSRDSPSGQYF. The chain combines TRBV7-2 with TRBJ2-7, with 7 bases fitting TRBD1. Trimming removed 5 bases from V and 10 bases from J; junction bases left unmatched: 11. The CDR3 is 13 residues long. Germline V CDR1 and CDR2: SGHTA, FQGNSA.

The chain carries TRBV13 and TRBJ2-1, with TRBD2 matching 10 bases. Trimming at V came to 5 bases and at J to 1 base, leaving 2 bases not matched to a gene. CDR1 is PRHDT and CDR2 is FYEKMQ in the germline V gene (reference sequence). This CDR3 is 15 amino acids long. As DNA, the CDR3 is TGTGCCAGCAGCCCAGCGGGAGGGTCCTACAATGAGCAGTTCTTC. It yields the protein CASSPAGGSYNEQFF.

The chain is built from TRBV6-6 and TRBJ1-3; D uncertain. Germline V CDR1 and CDR2: MNHNY, SVGAGI (reference sequence). Trimming left V 7 bases short and J 11 bases short, with 21 bases between. There are 14 residues in the CDR3. Here the CDR3 reads CASTEPYAVSAIYF. The DNA for the CDR3 is TGTGCCAGCACCGAACCATATGCGGTCTCTGCCATATATTTT.

Points on this clone: At one boundary the junction diverges from the germline segment, which might be a read error. The chain links TRBV7-7 to TRBJ2-2; D is ambiguous. This CDR3 has 13 residues. The V gene's germline CDR1 is SSHAT and CDR2 FNYEAQ (reference sequence). The CDR3 DNA reads as TGTGCTAGCAGCTTAGATCATTCCGGGGAGCTGTTTTTT. Translating gives CASSLDHSGELFF.

The J gene is TRBJ1-6, the V gene TRBV27, with a possible D match to TRBD1 (6 bases). CDR1 and CDR2 from the germline V gene are MNHEY and SMNVEV (reference sequence). Trimming removed 6 bases at V and 10 bases at J, with 34 bases between. The CDR3 has 20 amino acids. In DNA form, the CDR3 reads TGTGCCAGCAGACCCCAGTCGGGTGGATTCGGGGGGGCACTTTACTCACCCCTCCACTTT. Amino acid sequence: CASRPQSGGFGGALYSPLHF.

The chain combines TRBV14 with TRBJ2-3; D gene unclear. Trimming shortened V by 6 bases and J by 0 bases, and 16 bases separated the two germline ends. The CDR3 is 16 residues long. Germline lookup yields CDR1 SGHDN and CDR2 FVKESK. The CDR3 nucleotides read TGTGCCAGCAGGGGTTCCTGGAGCCTCAGCACAGATACGCAGTATTTT. It yields the protein CASRGSWSLSTDTQYF.

The chain links TRBV15 to TRBJ1-6, with D perhaps TRBD1 (5 bases). The CDR3 extends over 18 amino acids. The V end lost 0 bases, the J end lost 0 bases, and 12 bases lay between the germline ends. CDR1 is LNHNV, CDR2 YYDKDF, per germline (reference sequence). The DNA for the CDR3 is TGTGCCACCAGCAGAGATCGTGGGGGGAGCTCCTATAATTCACCCCTCCACTTT. It codes for CATSRDRGGSSYNSPLHF.

This sequence joins TRBV30 and TRBJ1-1; unclear D gene. Trimming removed 2 bases at V and 3 bases at J, with 7 bases between. The CDR3 totals 12 residues. The germline V gene encodes CDR1 GTSNPN and CDR2 SVGIG (reference sequence). The CDR3 loop reads CAWSPRYTEAFF. The DNA of the CDR3 is TGTGCCTGGAGTCCCCGTTACACTGAAGCTTTCTTT. Drawing the rest from reference TRBV30 and TRBJ1-1, the complete variable domain is SQTIHQWPATLVQPVGSPLSLECTVEGTSNPNLYWYRQAAGRGLQLLFYSVGIGQISSEVPQNLSASRPQDRQFILSSKKLLLSDSGFYLCAWSPRYTEAFFGQGTRLTVV.

The chain employs TRBV2 and TRBJ2-5; 7 nucleotides match TRBD1. TRBJ2-7 matches the DNA end more closely, so the J call is doubtful. The CDR3 runs 14 residues. Looked up from germline, CDR1 is SNHLY and CDR2 is FYNNEI. The CDR3 DNA is TGTGCCAGCAGTATGACAGGGAGCTCCTACGAGCAGTACTTC. The encoded protein is CASSMTGSSYEQYF.

This clone was seen at least ten times. This chain joins TRBV30 and TRBJ1-2; the D gene is possibly TRBD1 (6 bases). CDR3 size: 13 residues. Trimming took 5 bases from V and 2 from J, leaving 12 bases between them. Germline V gene lookup returns CDR1 GTSNPN and CDR2 SVGIG (reference sequence). Here the CDR3 reads CAWSIQGNYGYTF. CDR3 coding DNA: TGTGCCTGGTCTATACAGGGAAACTATGGCTACACCTTC.

V is TRBV15 and J is TRBJ2-2; 7 bases are shared with TRBD1. The CDR3 contains 14 residues. The V and J ends lost 1 base and 6 bases, in that order; junction bases with no gene match: 2. Germline CDR1 is LNHNV and CDR2 is YYDKDF (reference sequence). The CDR3: CATSRGQGAGELFF. DNA of the CDR3: TGTGCCACCAGCAGAGGACAGGGAGCCGGGGAGCTGTTTTTT.

The J gene is TRBJ1-2, the V gene TRBV30, with D possibly TRBD1 on 6 matching bases. Between the trimmed V and J ends, which lost 3 bases and 3 bases, there was a span of 8 bases. Germline lookup yields CDR1 GTSNPN and CDR2 SVGIG (reference sequence). The CDR3 totals 12 residues. The CDR3 spells CAWSGTHYGYTF. Here the CDR3 DNA reads TGTGCCTGGAGCGGGACACACTATGGCTACACCTTC.

The count of this clone is one. The rearrangement uses TRBV7-9 and TRBJ2-3; 9 positions agree with TRBD2. CDR1 SEHNR and CDR2 FQNEAQ come from the germline V gene (reference sequence). V gave up 5 bases and J gave up 0 bases; unmatched junction bases: 6. This CDR3 has 16 amino acids. The CDR3 here is CASSKRLAASTDTQYF. Here the CDR3 DNA reads TGTGCCAGCAGCAAGAGACTAGCGGCTAGCACAGATACGCAGTATTTT.

The CDR3 region is CASSPRWNSPEQYF. For the CDR3, the DNA is TGTGCCAGCAGCCCCCGCTGGAACAGCCCCGAGCAGTACTTC. V usage is TRBV7-2 and J usage is TRBJ2-7; no definite D call. The CDR3 extends over 14 amino acids. V was clipped by 5 bases and J by 6 bases, with 17 bases between them. The germline CDR1 and CDR2 sequences are SGHTA and FQGNSA.

V is TRBV6-1 and J is TRBJ2-5, with TRBD1 identical over 7 bases. J lost 5 bases, V lost 7 bases, and 7 bases had no gene match. Germline V lookup: CDR1 MNHNS, CDR2 SASEGT. The CDR3 totals 13 residues. CDR3 DNA: TGTGCCAGCACTATGACAGGGATGGAGACCCAGTACTTC. It codes for CASTMTGMETQYF.

This clone was observed a few times. The chain recombines TRBV7-6 with TRBJ2-2; 8 positions match TRBD1. Losses at the gene ends were 4 bases for V and 4 bases for J; bases not matched to a gene: 2. The CDR3 length is 14 residues. Germline CDR1 is SGHVS and CDR2 is FNYEAQ. In nucleotides, the CDR3 is TGTGCCAGCAGCTCACAGGGGGGCACCGGGGAGCTGTTTTTT. It codes for CASSSQGGTGELFF.

This chain links TRBV4-3 with TRBJ2-1; 9 bases are shared with TRBD2. V lost 0 bases and J lost 7; bases outside the gene matches: 10. Germline V gene data show CDR1 as LGHNA and CDR2 as YSLEER. The CDR3 sequence is 17 residues long. Here the CDR3 reads CASSQDPAGGPRNEQFF. In nucleotides, the CDR3 is TGCGCCAGCAGCCAAGATCCGGCGGGAGGGCCTCGGAATGAGCAGTTCTTC.

Turning to this clone: The junction shows a germline mismatch at one end, possibly a read error. This chain joins TRBV2 and TRBJ2-1; 11 bases are a match to TRBD1. Germline V lookup: CDR1 SNHLY, CDR2 FYNNEI. The CDR3 is made up of 11 amino acids. The CDR3 nucleotides are TGTGCCAGCAGTGTTCGGACAGGGGGCCTCTTC. Translation: CASSVRTGGLF.

This clone was found a few times. The chain is built from TRBV25-1 and TRBJ1-1; tentatively, D is TRBD1 (6 bases). V was pared by 5 bases and J by 4 bases, with 8 bases between. Germline-derived CDR1 and CDR2 are MGHDK and SYGVNS. This CDR3 comprises 12 residues. The CDR3 spells CASSQGGTEAFF. The CDR3 bases are TGTGCCAGCAGTCAAGGGGGCACTGAAGCTTTCTTT.

This clone has only a few counts. The V gene is TRBV5-1, the J gene TRBJ2-3, with TRBD2 identical over 8 bases. CDR1 and CDR2 from the germline V gene are SGHRS and YFSETQ. V was pared by 3 bases and J by 4 bases, with 10 bases of the junction left unmatched. This CDR3 comprises 16 residues. The CDR3 sequence is CASSSGGAGGSDTQYF. Here the CDR3 DNA reads TGCGCCAGCAGCTCTGGAGGGGCGGGAGGCTCAGATACGCAGTATTTT.

With regard to this clone: Other DNA sequences from this sample encode an identical CDR3 as well. The genes are TRBV7-9 and TRBJ1-4, with D possibly matching TRBD1 (6 bases). Trimming took 2 bases from V and 8 from J, leaving 9 bases between them. The length of the CDR3 is 13 residues. Germline values: CDR1 SEHNR, CDR2 FQNEAQ (reference sequence). The CDR3 DNA is TGTGCCAGCAGCTTAACAGGGCGGGAAAAACTGTTTTTT. Protein sequence: CASSLTGREKLFF.

This chain joins TRBV19 and TRBJ1-2; 10 positions agree with TRBD1. The V gene's germline CDR1 is LNHDA and CDR2 SQIVND (reference sequence). The J segment lost 4 bases and the V segment lost 7 bases, leaving 9 bases of the junction unmatched. This CDR3 has 15 amino acids. The CDR3 DNA reads TGTGCCAGTAATAATAAGGACAGGGGGGCCTATGGCTACACCTTC. It yields the protein CASNNKDRGAYGYTF.

Turning to this clone: The CDR3 does not close with the conserved phenylalanine or tryptophan, likely indicating a read error. The genes are TRBV30 and TRBJ2-2; 7 bases agree with TRBD1. There are 13 residues in the CDR3. Germline V CDR1 and CDR2: GTSNPN, SVGIG (reference sequence). Trimming cost V 5 bases and J 4 bases; bases outside gene matches: 4. CDR3 sequence: CAWGDRPTGELFS. The CDR3 nucleotides read TGTGCCTGGGGGGACAGACCCACCGGGGAGCTGTTTTCT.

The chain carries TRBV6-6 and TRBJ1-2, with a weak D call TRBD1 (6 bases). The CDR3 is 16 amino acids. The V gene's germline CDR1 is MNHNY and CDR2 SVGAGI (reference sequence). The ends were cut back, 4 bases at V and 8 bases at J, with 23 bases in the middle. CDR3 bases: TGTGCCAGCAGTTCAGACGCAATCCGGACAGCTAGAGGCTACACCTTC. This sequence encodes CASSSDAIRTARGYTF.

V gene TRBV18 combines with J gene TRBJ2-2, with 11 bases matching TRBD1. This CDR3 has 16 amino acids. V lost 3 bases to trimming and J lost 7 bases; unmatched junction nucleotides: 7. Germline V gene data show CDR1 as KGHSH and CDR2 as LQKENI. CDR3: CASSPNGQGAGGELFF. Written as DNA, the CDR3 is TGTGCCAGCTCACCTAACGGACAGGGGGCTGGCGGGGAGCTGTTTTTT.

V usage is TRBV5-4 and J usage is TRBJ1-4; 9 bases map to TRBD1. The junction had 6 bases not matched to a gene; V was cut back by 4 bases and J by 8 bases. In germline, CDR1 is SGHNT, CDR2 YYREEE (reference sequence). The CDR3 has 14 amino acids. The DNA for the CDR3 is TGTGCCAGCAGCCTTGACAGGGGGGTGGAAAAACTGTTTTTT. Amino acid sequence: CASSLDRGVEKLFF.